A selection of T cell receptor beta chains follows, all from one sample in a study of blood T cells in healthy people across ages. TCRdb analysed the 5' RACE reads with MiXCR anew, one entry per CDR3 protein. The table shows approximately 880,000 distinct CDR3 sequences, with about 48% occurring only once. The sequenced sample was blood. These receptors originate from a man between 25 and 39 years old in good health. The CDR3 runs from the conserved cysteine through the conserved F or W. Each record gives: clone size, D gene, V gene, J gene, CDR3 protein, CDR3 DNA. The D gene is left open where the match is weak. Not every row has a clone size; where given, it reads once, few, many or a size class.

abundance: .
d_gene: .
v_gene: TRBV18
j_gene: TRBJ1-5
CDR3aa: CASSPASLNQPQHF
CDR3nt: TGTGCCAGCTCACCGGCCAGCCTCAATCAGCCCCAGCATTTT

abundance: .
d_gene: .
v_gene: TRBV24-1
j_gene: TRBJ2-1
CDR3aa: CATSDSRGPAYSYNEQFF
CDR3nt: TGTGCCACCAGTGATTCCAGGGGCCCCGCTTACTCCTACAATGAGCAGTTCTTC

abundance: once
d_gene: .
v_gene: TRBV5-1
j_gene: TRBJ2-7
CDR3aa: CASSLDPPGAYEQYF
CDR3nt: TGCGCCAGCAGCCTGGACCCCCCCGGAGCCTACGAGCAGTACTTC

abundance: .
d_gene: TRBD1
v_gene: TRBV27
j_gene: TRBJ2-7
CDR3aa: CASSPLGGGQGNYEQYF
CDR3nt: TGTGCCAGCAGTCCCCTTGGCGGAGGACAGGGGAACTACGAGCAGTACTTC

abundance: few
d_gene: TRBD1
v_gene: TRBV27
j_gene: TRBJ1-6
CDR3aa: CASSFPGGDSPLHF
CDR3nt: TGTGCCAGCAGTTTCCCAGGGGGAGACTCACCCCTCCACTTT

abundance: many
d_gene: TRBD1
v_gene: TRBV7-2
j_gene: TRBJ2-1
CDR3aa: CASSLSPTGANNEQFF
CDR3nt: TGTGCCAGCAGCTTATCTCCGACAGGGGCGAACAATGAGCAGTTCTTC

abundance: .
d_gene: .
v_gene: TRBV20-1
j_gene: TRBJ2-3
CDR3aa: CSATNPTRPGSDTQYF
CDR3nt: TGCAGTGCTACCAATCCAACTAGACCGGGATCAGATACGCAGTATTTT

abundance: .
d_gene: TRBD2
v_gene: TRBV7-8
j_gene: TRBJ2-3
CDR3aa: CASSLNAGGDTQYF
CDR3nt: TGTGCCAGCAGCTTAAACGCGGGGGGAGATACGCAGTATTTT

abundance: .
d_gene: TRBD1
v_gene: TRBV5-6
j_gene: TRBJ2-7
CDR3aa: CASSLLAGGNEQYF
CDR3nt: TGTGCCAGCAGCTTGTTGGCAGGGGGAAACGAGCAGTACTTC

abundance: once
d_gene: TRBD2
v_gene: TRBV16
j_gene: TRBJ2-1
CDR3aa: CASSQRGYEQFF
CDR3nt: TGTGCCAGCAGCCAGCGGGGGTATGAGCAGTTCTTC